Presented here are 2 T cell receptor beta chains from one specimen sequenced in a study of blood T cell repertoires in COVID-19. Method: immunoSEQ multiplex PCR; TCRdb's copy keeps in-frame clones and lacks some. The table has roughly 200,000 clones, around 84% seen once. Sequencing used PBMCs or T cells enriched from blood (not recorded which). The source is a woman in her 30s who had been exposed to COVID-19.

The rearrangement links TRBV5-4 to TRBJ2-6; weak D call: TRBD1 (6 bases). With 5 bases removed from V and 0 bases from J, the gap between germline ends came to 12 bases. The length of the CDR3 is 16 residues. In germline, CDR1 is SGHNT, CDR2 YYREEE (reference sequence). CDR3 region: CASRFDRFSGANVLTF. The CDR3 DNA reads TGTGCCAGCAGATTTGACAGGTTCTCTGGGGCCAACGTCCTGACTTTC.

The chain links TRBV10-1 to TRBJ2-1; D might be TRBD1 (5 bases). V lost 0 bases to trimming and J lost 8 bases, with 14 bases between them. This CDR3 region has 15 residues. Germline lookup yields CDR1 WNHNN and CDR2 SYGVQD (reference sequence). This chain's CDR3 is CASSESPGLFDEQFF. The CDR3 DNA reads TGCGCCAGCAGTGAGTCGCCAGGGCTGTTCGATGAGCAGTTCTTC.